This passage covers 5 T cell receptor beta chains from one sample sequenced in a study of cytomegalovirus exposure and HLA in healthy donors. It was with 60 Vbeta and 13 Jbeta primers that the PCR ran. Libraries were prepared by immunoSEQ multiplex PCR; TCRdb keeps only in-frame clonotypes and omits some of them. Of fewer than 200,000 clones in the sample, roughly 80% were seen once. Sequenced input: PBMCs. These TCRs come from a woman aged 18-29 years in good health and CMV-seronegative.

This clone was counted a single time. CDR3: CSVESWTGLKETQYF. Written as DNA, the CDR3 is TGCAGCGTTGAAAGCTGGACAGGGTTGAAGGAGACCCAGTACTTC. The chain links TRBV29-1 to TRBJ2-5, with 8 bases fitting TRBD1. The CDR3 loop spans 15 amino acids. J lost 5 bases, V lost 2 bases, and 10 bases had no gene match. Germline CDR1 reads SQVTM; CDR2 reads ANQGSEA.

The gene calls are TRBV19 and TRBJ1-1, with 7 bases matching TRBD1. V shed 6 bases, J shed 6 bases, and the junction held 13 bases outside the gene matches. CDR1 is LNHDA, CDR2 SQIVND, per germline (reference sequence). The length of the CDR3 is 15 residues. The CDR3 loop is CASRRQGDGIAEAFF. CDR3 coding DNA: TGTGCCAGTAGGAGACAGGGAGACGGGATCGCTGAAGCTTTCTTT.

The chain employs TRBV19 and TRBJ2-7; 8 bases fit TRBD1. The CDR3 runs to 15 residues. Germline V gene lookup returns CDR1 LNHDA and CDR2 SQIVND (reference sequence). V lost 5 bases and J lost 1; bases outside the gene matches: 7. The CDR3: CASSVGQGGSYEQYF. In nucleotides, the CDR3 is TGTGCCAGTAGTGTAGGACAGGGAGGATCCTACGAGCAGTACTTC.

This chain connects TRBV19 to TRBJ2-3; a possible D gene is TRBD1 (5 bases). Germline CDR1 is LNHDA and CDR2 is SQIVND (reference sequence). V was trimmed by 7 bases and J by 6 bases, leaving 20 bases between them. The CDR3 contains 15 residues. The CDR3 DNA is TGTGCCAGTAAATCCCAACAGGCTGGCCCGGATACGCAGTATTTT. Protein product: CASKSQQAGPDTQYF.

This clone was counted once. The rearrangement uses TRBV7-9 and TRBJ1-5, with TRBD1 matching over 7 bases. There are 16 residues in the CDR3. The junction had 5 bases not matched to a gene; V was cut back by 1 base and J by 2 bases. Germline lookup yields CDR1 SEHNR and CDR2 FQNEAQ (reference sequence). The CDR3, as DNA: TGTGCCAGCAGCTTAGGGGACAGATACGGCAATCAGCCCCAGCATTTT. It is translated as CASSLGDRYGNQPQHF.